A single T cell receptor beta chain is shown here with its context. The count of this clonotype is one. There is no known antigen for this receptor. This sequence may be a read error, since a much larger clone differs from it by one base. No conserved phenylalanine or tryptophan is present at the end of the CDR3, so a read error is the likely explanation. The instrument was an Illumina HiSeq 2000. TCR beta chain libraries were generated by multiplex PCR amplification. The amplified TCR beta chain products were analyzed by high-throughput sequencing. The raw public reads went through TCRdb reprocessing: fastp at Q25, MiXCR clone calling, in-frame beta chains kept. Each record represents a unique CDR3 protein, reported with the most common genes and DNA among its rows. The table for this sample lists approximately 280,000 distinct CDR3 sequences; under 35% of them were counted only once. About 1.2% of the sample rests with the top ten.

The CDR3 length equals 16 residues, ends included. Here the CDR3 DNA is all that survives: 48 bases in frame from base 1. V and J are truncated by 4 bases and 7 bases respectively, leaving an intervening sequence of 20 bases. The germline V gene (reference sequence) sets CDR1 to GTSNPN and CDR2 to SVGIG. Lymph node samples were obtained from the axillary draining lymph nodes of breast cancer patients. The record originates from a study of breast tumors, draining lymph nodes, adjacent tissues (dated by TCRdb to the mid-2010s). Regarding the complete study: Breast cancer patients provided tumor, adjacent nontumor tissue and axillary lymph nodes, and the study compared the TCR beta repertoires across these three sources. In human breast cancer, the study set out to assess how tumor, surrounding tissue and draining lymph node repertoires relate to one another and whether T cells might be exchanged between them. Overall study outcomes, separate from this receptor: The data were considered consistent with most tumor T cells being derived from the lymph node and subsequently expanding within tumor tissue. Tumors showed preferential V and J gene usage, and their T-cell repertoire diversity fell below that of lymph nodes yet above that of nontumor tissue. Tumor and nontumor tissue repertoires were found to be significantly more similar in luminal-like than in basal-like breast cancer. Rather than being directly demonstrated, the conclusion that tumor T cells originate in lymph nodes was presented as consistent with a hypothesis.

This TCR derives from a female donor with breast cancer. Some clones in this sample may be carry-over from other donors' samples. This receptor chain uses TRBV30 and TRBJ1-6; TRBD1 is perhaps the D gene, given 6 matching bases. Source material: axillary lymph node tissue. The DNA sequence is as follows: TGTGCCTGGAAGGGGCCTACAGGGCCGCGGAATTCACCCCTCCACTCT. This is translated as CAWKGPTGPRNSPLHS.